Below are 14 T cell receptor beta chains sequenced from a single sample in a study of low-dose radiotherapy and immunotherapy resistance in tumors. Alpha and beta chains were covered, as first-strand cDNA relied on TRAV- and TRBV-specific primers. Both a constant-region primer and a V-primer adapter served to amplify TCRs across approximately 19 PCR cycles. TCRdb itself ran the reads through MiXCR, one entry per CDR3 protein. Of several thousand distinct CDR3 sequences in the sample, approximately 53% were seen once. These receptors were taken from a human donor with advanced metastatic prostate, ovarian, gallbladder or colorectal cancer (not recorded which). This table probably holds off-target reads from a library built for another chain.

This chain connects TRBV19 to TRBJ2-1; D not certain. CDR1 LNHDA and CDR2 SQIVND come from the germline V gene (reference sequence). The CDR3 runs to 15 residues. Trimming shortened V by 7 bases and J by 1 base, and 14 bases separated the two germline ends. This CDR3 reads CASNPGRLSYNEQFF. CDR3 DNA: TGTGCCAGTAACCCTGGGCGACTGTCCTACAATGAGCAGTTCTTC.

The chain recombines TRBV5-1 with TRBJ2-1; the D is unclear. Germline V gene lookup returns CDR1 SGHRS and CDR2 YFSETQ. The CDR3 spans 15 residues. V dropped 0 bases and J dropped 4 bases, with 11 bases sitting between them. DNA of the CDR3: TGCGCCAGCAGCTTGGCTGGGAATGGGTACAATGAGCAGTTCTTC. Residues: CASSLAGNGYNEQFF.

This CDR3 is CASSQKDTEAFF. The CDR3 DNA sequence: TGTGCCAGCAGCCAGAAGGACACTGAAGCTTTCTTT. V and J are TRBV3-1 and TRBJ1-1; no clear D. Germline-derived CDR1 and CDR2 are LGHDT and YNNKEL (reference sequence). CDR3 size: 12 residues. V was trimmed by 3 bases and J by 3 bases, leaving 5 bases between them.

The chain employs TRBV7-9 and TRBJ2-7; D is undetermined. Germline V CDR1 and CDR2: SEHNR, FQNEAQ (reference sequence). Trimming took 5 bases from V and 1 from J, leaving 6 bases between them. This CDR3 is built from 12 residues. The CDR3 DNA sequence: TGTGCCAGCAGCGATCCTTCCTACGAGCAGTACTTC. Protein product: CASSDPSYEQYF.

This clonotype was counted a few times. The CDR3 DNA reads TGTGCCAGCAGCTCCCGGGGGGAAAAACTGTTTTTT. This translates into CASSSRGEKLFF. The chain is built from TRBV5-5 and TRBJ1-4; tentative D call: TRBD1 (5 bases). The germline V and J ends were trimmed by 3 bases and 8 bases, with 8 bases remaining between them. The CDR3 is 12 amino acids. Looked up from germline, CDR1 is SGHKS and CDR2 is YYEKEE (reference sequence). The variable domain in full, completed from reference TRBV5-5 and TRBJ1-4, reads DAGVTQSPTHLIKTRGQQVTLRCSPISGHKSVSWYQQVLGQGPQFIFQYYEKEERGRGNFPDRFSARQFPNYSSELNVNALLLGDSALYLCASSSRGEKLFFGSGTQLSVL.

This clonotype was counted only a few times. The rearrangement joins TRBV28 to TRBJ2-7; D not resolved. The length of the CDR3 is 13 residues. Germline V CDR1 and CDR2: MDHEN, SYDVKM. Deletions cut 6 bases from V and 4 bases from J, with 13 bases between. The CDR3 is CASSPDGEYEQYF. DNA for the CDR3: TGTGCCAGCAGCCCGGACGGAGAGTACGAGCAGTACTTC.

The chain combines TRBV10-3 with TRBJ2-1; D uncertain. The CDR3 is made up of 12 amino acids. V shed 10 bases and J shed 5 bases, with 12 bases lying between them. CDR1 ENHRY and CDR2 SYGVKD come from the germline V gene. CDR3 sequence (DNA): TGTGCCACAACGGCCGGTGACAATGAGCAGTTCTTC. It specifies CATTAGDNEQFF.

This clonotype was observed a few times. The J gene is TRBJ2-3, the V gene TRBV11-2, with 8 bases identical to TRBD2. The CDR3 contains 18 residues. In germline, CDR1 is SGHAT, CDR2 FQNNGV. After removal of 8 bases from V and 2 bases from J, the junction contained 18 bases not matched to a gene. CDR3 bases: TGTGCCAGCGACTCCTTGCGGGGGGCCCTTATTCCCACAGATACGCAGTATTTT. This encodes CASDSLRGALIPTDTQYF.

This clonotype has a handful of counts. The CDR3 nucleotides are TGTGCCAGCAGTGACAGGGTTCACACAGATACGCAGTATTTT. Protein sequence: CASSDRVHTDTQYF. V gene TRBV28 combines with J gene TRBJ2-3; 7 nucleotides line up with TRBD1. After removal of 5 bases from V and 2 bases from J, the junction contained 4 bases not matched to a gene. From germline, CDR1 is MDHEN and CDR2 SYDVKM. There are 14 residues in the CDR3.

The chain has TRBV9 and TRBJ2-1; possible D gene TRBD1, 6 bases. Germline loops: CDR1 SGDLS, CDR2 YYNGEE. The CDR3 totals 15 residues. Trimming stripped 4 bases from V and 6 bases from J, with 17 bases between. As DNA, the CDR3 is TGTGCCAGCAGCCGACAGGTGGGAACGGCCAATGAGCAGTTCTTC. It specifies CASSRQVGTANEQFF.

The chain has TRBV6-6 and TRBJ2-1; TRBD2 aligns across 8 bases. There are 16 residues in the CDR3. The junction had 7 bases not matched to a gene; V was cut back by 2 bases and J by 4 bases. Per the germline V gene, CDR1 is MNHNY and CDR2 is SVGAGI (reference sequence). CDR3 in DNA: TGTGCCAGCAGTTACCCTGAGAAGCGGGGGTACAATGAGCAGTTCTTC. Translation gives CASSYPEKRGYNEQFF.

The chain couples TRBV28 to TRBJ2-1; D is unresolved. The CDR3 covers 15 residues. Deletions cut 3 bases from V and 5 bases from J, with 14 bases between. Germline V gives CDR1 MDHEN, CDR2 SYDVKM. As DNA, the CDR3 is TGTGCCAGCAGTTTCTTCGTGGCCTCTAACAATGAGCAGTTCTTC. This translates into CASSFFVASNNEQFF.

The chain employs TRBV13 and TRBJ2-1; 7 bases agree with TRBD2. Germline CDR1 and CDR2: PRHDT and FYEKMQ (reference sequence). Trimming at V came to 4 bases and at J to 1 base, leaving 7 bases not matched to a gene. The CDR3 length is 16 residues. CDR3 coding DNA: TGTGCCAGCAGCTCCGGGGAGGGGCAGTCCTACAATGAGCAGTTCTTC. It specifies CASSSGEGQSYNEQFF.

This rearrangement joins TRBV6-5 to TRBJ2-7; 10 nucleotides align to TRBD2. The germline CDR1 and CDR2 sequences are MNHEY and SVGAGI. The CDR3 has 16 amino acids. The J segment lost 1 base and the V segment lost 2 bases, leaving 5 bases of the junction unmatched. In DNA form, the CDR3 reads TGTGCCAGCAGTTACACCCTACTAGCGGGGTCCTACGAGCAGTACTTC. Encoded protein: CASSYTLLAGSYEQYF.